The 21 T cell receptor beta chains below all came from one sample that was sequenced in a study of blood T cell repertoires in COVID-19. Here immunoSEQ multiplex PCR was the method, and the copy in TCRdb shows in-frame clones only, minus some. The data hold about 150,000 clones, with roughly 90% observed a single time. Sequenced material: peripheral blood. These receptors were taken from a woman between 50 and 59 years old with acute or convalescent COVID-19.

This rearrangement joins TRBV4-1 to TRBJ1-2; D is possibly TRBD1 (6 bases). Trimming took 2 bases from V and 3 from J, leaving 19 bases between them. The CDR3 extends over 17 amino acids. Looked up from germline, CDR1 is MGHRA and CDR2 is YSYEKL. The chain's CDR3 is CASSQTPGQWAYYGYTF. DNA of the CDR3: TGCGCCAGCAGCCAAACCCCTGGACAGTGGGCTTACTATGGCTACACCTTC.

The rearrangement joins TRBV21-1 to TRBJ1-6; the table's TRBD1 call for D was not verified on the DNA. TRBV21-1 is a pseudogene. CDR3 length: 15 residues. The CDR3: CASQNSDSYNSPLHF. CDR3 sequence (DNA): TGTGCCAGCCAGAACTCGGACAGTTACAATTCACCCCTCCACTTT.

This chain connects TRBV4-1 to TRBJ2-3; tentatively, D is TRBD2 (5 bases). Germline V gives CDR1 MGHRA, CDR2 YSYEKL. V was clipped by 1 base and J by 0 bases, with 11 bases between them. The CDR3 has 16 residues. For the CDR3, the DNA is TGCGCCAGCAGCCAAGCTCGGGTAGCGAGCACAGATACGCAGTATTTT. Its translation is CASSQARVASTDTQYF.

This sequence joins TRBV24-1 and TRBJ2-2; the D gene is possibly TRBD2 (5 bases). The CDR3 runs to 14 residues. From germline, CDR1 is KGHDR and CDR2 SFDVKD. V was shortened by 5 bases and J by 3 bases, with 9 bases between the two germline ends. The CDR3 is CATSVRGDTGELFF. The CDR3 nucleotides read TGTGCCACCAGTGTTCGGGGTGACACCGGGGAGCTGTTTTTT.

The gene calls are TRBV5-8 and TRBJ2-7; D unclear. Trimming cost V 0 bases and J 5 bases, with 12 bases left between them. This CDR3 comprises 14 residues. Germline V gene lookup returns CDR1 SGHTS and CDR2 YDEGEE. The chain's CDR3 is CASSLDSLPHEQYF. DNA of the CDR3: TGTGCCAGCAGCTTGGACTCCCTCCCCCACGAGCAGTACTTC.

V and J are TRBV7-2 and TRBJ1-1, with unresolved D. The CDR3 runs to 14 residues. V was trimmed by 3 bases and J by 1 base, leaving 9 bases between them. Looked up from germline, CDR1 is SGHTA and CDR2 is FQGNSA. CDR3 amino acids: CASSLRRTNTEAFF. The CDR3 nucleotides are TGTGCCAGCAGCTTGCGGAGAACGAACACTGAAGCTTTCTTT. Filled out from reference TRBV7-2 and TRBJ1-1, the complete variable domain reads GAGVSQSPSNKVTEKGKDVELRCDPISGHTALYWYRQSLGQGLEFLIYFQGNSAPDKSGLPSDRFSAERTGGSVSTLTIQRTQQEDSAVYLCASSLRRTNTEAFFGQGTRLTVV.

This sequence joins TRBV7-3 and TRBJ2-1, with 8 nucleotides matching TRBD2. Unmatched junction bases numbered 3, after V lost 0 bases and J lost 5 bases. CDR1 SGHTA and CDR2 FQGTGA come from the germline V gene. The CDR3 extends over 15 amino acids. In nucleotides, the CDR3 is TGTGCCAGCAGCTTAACTGGGACTAGGAACAATGAGCAGTTCTTC. It specifies CASSLTGTRNNEQFF.

V and J are TRBV11-2 and TRBJ1-6, with 7 bases lining up with TRBD1. Losses at the gene ends were 5 bases for V and 10 bases for J; bases not matched to a gene: 11. CDR1 and CDR2 from the germline V gene are SGHAT and FQNNGV. The CDR3 runs 15 residues. CDR3 sequence reads: CASSTSNRGPSPLHF. In DNA, the CDR3 is TGTGCCAGCAGCACCTCAAACAGGGGTCCCTCACCCCTCCACTTT.

The chain couples TRBV28 to TRBJ1-1, with 9 bases fitting TRBD1. Germline CDR1 is MDHEN and CDR2 is SYDVKM. This CDR3 has 14 residues. V dropped 3 bases and J dropped 3; count of bases not matched to a gene: 2. The CDR3 loop is CASSFDRGYTEAFF. The CDR3 DNA sequence: TGTGCCAGCAGTTTCGACAGGGGGTACACTGAAGCTTTCTTT.

This clone was observed once. The V call is TRBV30, the J call TRBJ1-2, with 8 bases identical to TRBD1. The J segment lost 7 bases and the V segment lost 2 bases, leaving 0 bases of the junction unmatched. The CDR3 extends over 11 amino acids. Per the germline V gene, CDR1 is GTSNPN and CDR2 is SVGIG (reference sequence). Written as DNA, the CDR3 is TGTGCCTGGAGTACAGGGGGTGGCTACACCTTC. Translation: CAWSTGGGYTF.

The chain employs TRBV19 and TRBJ1-5; 7 bases fit TRBD1. V lost 8 bases to trimming and J lost 0 bases; unmatched junction nucleotides: 13. Germline loops: CDR1 LNHDA, CDR2 SQIVND (reference sequence). This CDR3 has 17 amino acids. The CDR3 sequence: CASQPTGAQYSNQPQHF. CDR3 sequence (DNA): TGTGCCAGTCAGCCCACAGGGGCCCAATATAGCAATCAGCCCCAGCATTTT.

The chain links TRBV12-3 or TRBV12-4 to TRBJ1-1, with 11 bases fitting TRBD1. CDR3 size: 13 residues. Losses at the gene ends were 5 bases for V and 11 bases for J; bases not matched to a gene: 7. CDR3 DNA sequence: TGTGCCAGCAGTATAGGACAGGGGGCGAATGCTTTCTTT. Protein product: CASSIGQGANAFF.

The chain has TRBV6-6 and TRBJ2-6; the D is unclear. Germline CDR1 is MNHNY and CDR2 is SVGAGI (reference sequence). The V gene lost 0 bases and the J gene lost 0 bases, with 3 bases spanning the gap. The CDR3 is 15 residues long. This CDR3 reads CASSYSSSGANVLTF. Here the CDR3 DNA reads TGTGCCAGCAGTTACTCCAGCTCTGGGGCCAACGTCCTGACTTTC.

This chain joins TRBV6-1 and TRBJ1-5; TRBD1 matches 8 bases. Germline values: CDR1 MNHNS, CDR2 SASEGT. J gave up 3 bases and V 2 bases, and 3 bases lay outside the gene matches. The CDR3 consists of 15 residues. Written as DNA, the CDR3 is TGTGCCAGCAGTGAACGCAGGGGGCTCAATCAGCCCCAGCATTTT. Translation: CASSERRGLNQPQHF.

J is TRBJ1-2 and V is TRBV9, with D tentatively TRBD1 (5 bases). V was pared by 2 bases and J by 5 bases, with 22 bases between. This CDR3 comprises 17 residues. Per germline, CDR1 SGDLS and CDR2 YYNGEE. CDR3 amino acids: CASSVVGGTNEGYGYTF. CDR3 DNA: TGTGCCAGCAGCGTGGTGGGAGGGACCAATGAGGGGTATGGCTACACCTTC.

The chain's CDR3 is CASSFQGGTTTSIAQYF. DNA of the CDR3: TGTGCCAGCAGCTTCCAGGGCGGGACTACCACTAGTATCGCGCAGTATTTT. This chain uses TRBV7-2 with TRBJ2-3, with 7 bases aligning to TRBD2. This CDR3 contains 17 residues. The ends lost 3 bases at V and 10 bases at J; junction bases unmatched: 19. Germline lookup yields CDR1 SGHTA and CDR2 FQGNSA.

The chain combines TRBV27 with TRBJ1-4; D gene ambiguous. The germline V and J ends were trimmed by 5 bases and 3 bases, with 4 bases remaining between them. The CDR3 is made up of 12 amino acids. Germline V gene sequence: CDR1 MNHEY, CDR2 SMNVEV (reference sequence). In DNA, the CDR3 is TGTGCCAGCAGTCGTTCTAATGAAAAACTGTTTTTT. It codes for CASSRSNEKLFF.

This chain connects TRBV5-6 to TRBJ1-1; TRBD1 agrees at 7 bases. Germline V gene lookup returns CDR1 SGHDT and CDR2 YYEEEE. V was clipped by 4 bases and J by 3 bases; unmatched bases: 6. CDR3 length: 14 amino acids. This CDR3 reads CASSIQGRDTEAFF. The CDR3 coding sequence is TGTGCCAGCAGCATACAGGGGCGAGACACTGAAGCTTTCTTT. Complete variable domain (other parts from reference TRBV5-6 and TRBJ1-1): DAGVTQSPTHLIKTRGQQVTLRCSPKSGHDTVSWYQQALGQGPQFIFQYYEEEERQRGNFPDRFSGHQFPNYSSELNVNALLLGDSALYLCASSIQGRDTEAFFGQGTRLTVV.

The J gene is TRBJ1-2, the V gene TRBV7-9; D possibly corresponds to TRBD1 (6 bases). The V end was cut by 1 base, the J end by 6 bases, with 9 bases between. The CDR3 has 13 amino acids. CDR1 is SEHNR and CDR2 is FQNEAQ in the germline V gene (reference sequence). In DNA, the CDR3 is TGTGCCAGCAGCTTAGAGGGGGTAAATGGCTACACCTTC. Translation gives CASSLEGVNGYTF.

This chain connects TRBV6-1 to TRBJ1-5, with D tentatively TRBD1 (5 bases). CDR3 size: 14 residues. V dropped 2 bases and J dropped 4 bases, with 9 bases sitting between them. Germline V gives CDR1 MNHNS, CDR2 SASEGT. Here the CDR3 reads CASSESGRNQPQHF. CDR3 nucleotides: TGTGCCAGCAGTGAATCAGGGAGGAATCAGCCCCAGCATTTT.

This clone came up a few times. The CDR3 spells CASSEEVENTEAFF. The CDR3 DNA is TGCGCCAGCAGTGAGGAGGTAGAGAACACTGAAGCTTTCTTT. The chain links TRBV10-1 to TRBJ1-1; D is unclear. The ends were cut back, 2 bases at V and 1 base at J, with 8 bases in the middle. Germline CDR1 is WNHNN and CDR2 is SYGVQD (reference sequence). The CDR3 has 14 amino acids.